This T cell receptor beta chain derives from a study of T-cell reconstitution after alpha-beta-depleted transplantation in children. J lost 6 bases, V lost 6 bases, and 7 bases had no gene match. This CDR3 comprises 15 residues. Germline V gene sequence: CDR1 MNHNS, CDR2 SASEGT. During its preparation, the TCRbeta library received unique molecular identifiers. TCRdb processed the PCR reads anew with MiXCR; each CDR3 protein has one entry. The table shows just over 350,000 distinct CDR3 sequences, with about an eighth occurring only once. This rearrangement joins TRBV6-1 to TRBJ2-1, with 11 bases identical to TRBD2. The sequences come from PBMCs, collected from the stem cell graft. This sequence was found in a human donor who donated a stem cell graft to a child with Fanconi anemia. CDR3 in amino acids: CASRETSGGSNEQFF. CDR3 bases: TGTGCCAGCAGGGAAACTAGCGGGGGATCCAATGAGCAGTTCTTC.